This record looks at one T cell receptor (beta chain) sequence and its context. This clonotype was observed a handful of times. This receptor's antigen is unknown. No base quality information exists; no much larger clone differs at one position. This record belongs to a study of blood T cells in healthy people across ages (dated by TCRdb to the mid-2010s). Study-wide context: In model experiments, template switching captured about one uniquely barcoded TCR beta cDNA molecule for every two T cells. The study measured age-related changes in TCR beta repertoire diversity using deep sequencing normalized with unique cDNA molecular identifiers. To avoid experimental bias, donors of different ages were spread randomly across the sequencing lanes. Using the same blood draw, the study looked at two additional independent replicas of 1 million unique cDNA reads for two donors, one aged 18 to 30 and the other aged 80 or older. The donors were divided into four age groups: young (average around 15 years), middle-aged (approximately 39), aged (about 60) and long-lived (about 79). The study at large found these results: Conclusive comparison of naive and antigen-experienced compartments was prevented by the profiling of bulk unsorted PBMCs. Compared with the aged group, the long-lived group had more naive CD4+ T cells, fewer expanded clones and increased TCR diversity, a pattern suggesting age selection. Observed TCR beta diversity correlated strongly with the percentage of naive T cells measured by flow cytometry. Because donor CMV infection status was unknown, age-related changes in expanded clonotypes were potentially confounded. Estimates of total diversity from one million sequenced T cells were regarded as lower bounds and underestimates. Observed TCR beta diversity per million T cells fell roughly linearly with age, and a significant reduction was already apparent by age roughly 41.

The donors were roughly 40 Caucasian individuals from Russia, aged roughly 6 to 100 years, who were systemically healthy. About 9.6 milliliters of peripheral blood were collected from each donor into EDTA-treated Vacutainer tubes. Ficoll-Paque density-gradient centrifugation was used to isolate PBMCs, with at least 6 million obtained per sample. Total RNA was extracted from PBMCs with Trizol reagent, with at least 5.5 micrograms obtained per sample. Naive CD45RAhigh/CD27high T cell percentages were measured by flow cytometry on a PBMC aliquot from every donor. Via the germline V gene, CDR1 is LGHNA and CDR2 YNFKEQ. V lost 0 bases and J lost 10 bases; the stretch between them is 12 bases long. There are 13 amino acids in the CDR3, from cysteine to phenylalanine inclusive. CDR3 DNA only is kept here, 39 bases in frame from base 1. The library was obtained by 5' RACE. The instrument was an Illumina HiSeq 2500. A second roughly 7 to 11 cycle PCR used a sample-barcoded 5' primer and a J-beta primer mix. A unique molecular identifier was introduced onto each TCR beta cDNA molecule by a template-switch 5' adaptor carrying 12 random nucleotides. At least 2.5 million CDR3-containing paired-end reads were obtained from each sample. First-strand cDNA synthesis was performed from all RNA using the Mint cDNA synthesis kit, with priming by a TRBC-specific oligonucleotide. Following uracil-DNA glycosylase treatment, a first 18-cycle PCR with universal primers M1SS and BC2_uni_R was performed on all cDNA. Concerning the study's data processing: Normalization of each sample was performed by random selection of 1 million high-quality reads, each carrying a distinct molecular identifier. Reads sharing molecular identifiers were discarded rather than binned into consensus sequences. CDR3 identification, clonotype clustering and error correction used MiTCR with a Q25 quality threshold and the strictest error-elimination algorithm. A nonparametric unseen species model with Euler transformation was used to estimate lower-bound total TCR beta diversity. TCRdb ran its own pipeline on the public reads, namely fastp trimming at Q25 and MiXCR clone calling, and kept in-frame beta chains. Each entry is one CDR3 protein sequence, shown with its most common DNA and genes. The V and J calls here are based on TCRdb, not the publication. The sample table holds around 1.5 million distinct CDR3 sequences, of which approximately 38% were seen once. Of the sample, 7.9% falls within the top ten clones.

Sample: blood. The rearranged segments are TRBV4-2 and TRBJ1-1, with a tentative D gene TRBD1 over 6 matching bases. The sequence derives from a woman younger than 30 in good health. The CDR3 region: CASSQEIQGIAFF. In nucleotides, the sequence is TGTGCCAGCAGCCAAGAAATACAGGGTATAGCTTTCTTT.